The T cell receptor (beta chain) described here comes from a study of OX40 agonist ivuxolimab in advanced cancers. Across the study: With ivuxolimab, an agonistic anti-OX40 (CD134) antibody, patients were treated. Cohort: approximately 83% men, mean age about 60, aged roughly 20 to 79. Three patients responded partially, comprising one with hepatocellular carcinoma and two with cutaneous melanoma.

Profiled with immunoSEQ multiplex PCR; TCRdb holds only in-frame clones, not every one. The sample comprises 55,000 to 90,000 clones, around 80% of which are singletons, and about 1.1% rests with the top ten. The source material was CD4+ or CD8+ T cells sorted from blood, sampled in a trial of the OX40 agonist ivuxolimab. This sequence originates from an adult with an advanced solid tumor such as melanoma, head and neck, liver or kidney cancer.

CDR3 amino acids: CASSLLNSLGDEQYF. CDR3 nucleotides: TGTGCCAGCAGCTTGTTGAACTCCCTGGGGGACGAGCAGTACTTC. V and J are TRBV5-5 and TRBJ2-7; D possibly matches TRBD1 or TRBD2 (5 bases each). V was clipped by 1 base and J by 5 bases, with 16 bases between them. Germline-derived CDR1 and CDR2 are SGHKS and YYEKEE (reference sequence). This CDR3 comprises 15 residues.